This T cell receptor beta chain originates from a study of blood T cell repertoires in COVID-19. Looking at the study overall: There were acute and convalescent COVID-19 samples, and they came from the United States, Italy and Spain.

As handled by the study authors: Estimates of nucleated cell counts were drawn from the amplification of reference gene primers. Repertoires were generated with immunoSEQ multiplex PCR, while TCRdb's copy carries only in-frame clones and drops some. The V and J calls and clone size were taken over from that table, and D and trimming were inferred from the DNA. The sample lists 160,000 or so clones, roughly four fifths seen once, with approximately 11% in the top ten. The CDR3 covers 17 residues. Germline V lookup: CDR1 WNHNN, CDR2 SYGVQD (reference sequence). The V gene lost 8 bases and the J gene lost 1 base, with 20 bases spanning the gap.

The origin of this receptor is a man aged 60 to 75 with active or convalescent COVID-19. The sequencing input was peripheral blood. The chain employs TRBV10-1 and TRBJ2-2; tentatively, D is TRBD2 (7 bases). This CDR3 is CASRGDVGGLNTGELFF. CDR3 DNA: TGCGCCAGCCGGGGCGACGTCGGGGGGCTGAACACCGGGGAGCTGTTTTTT.